The rows below give T cell receptor beta chains drawn from one sample of a study of early T cells in non-severe SARS-CoV-2 infection. In TCRdb, the 5' RACE reads were re-called with MiXCR into one record per CDR3 protein. The data show some 39,000 distinct CDR3 sequences, about 4% seen once. Material for sequencing was whole blood. These receptors all stem from an adult who was a healthcare worker with PCR-confirmed SARS-CoV-2 infection or an uninfected control (not recorded which). Each CDR3 is given with its conserved first and last residue. The D gene is left open where the match is weak. Clone size appears in some rows only: once, few, many, or a class for an expanded clone.

many,NA,TRBJ1-2,TRBV7-9,CASSFPGTDETYTF,TGTGCCAGCAGCTTTCCCGGGACCGACGAAACCTACACCTTC
many,TRBD1,TRBJ2-7,TRBV11-2,CASSSRGTADHEQYF,TGTGCCAGCAGCTCCCGAGGGACAGCCGACCACGAGCAGTACTTC
many,NA,TRBJ2-3,TRBV11-3,CASSLDLVVGHPVVGESTQYF,TGTGCCAGCAGCTTAGATCTAGTAGTGGGACACCCCGTGGTTGGCGAGAGTACGCAGTATTTT
many,NA,TRBJ2-6,TRBV29-1,CSVDESGANVLTF,TGCAGCGTTGATGAATCTGGGGCCAACGTCCTGACTTTC
NA,TRBD2,TRBJ2-1,TRBV3-1,CASSQVNSGSGGQFF,TGTGCCAGCAGCCAAGTTAATAGCGGGAGTGGAGGGCAGTTCTTC
many,TRBD2,TRBJ2-1,TRBV7-2,CASSLNLAGGKFF,TGTGCCAGCAGCTTAAACCTAGCGGGGGGCAAGTTCTTC
many,TRBD2,TRBJ2-2,TRBV6-5,CASSPGTSAGELFF,TGTGCCAGCAGTCCAGGGACTAGCGCCGGGGAGCTGTTTTTT
many,TRBD1,TRBJ2-1,TRBV7-9,CASSPRTGVNEQFF,TGTGCCAGCAGCCCAAGGACAGGGGTTAATGAGCAGTTCTTC
few,NA,TRBJ2-5,TRBV27,CASSRLGVRFEETQYF,TGTGCCAGCAGCCGTCTAGGAGTTCGGTTTGAGGAGACCCAGTACTTC
many,NA,TRBJ2-7,TRBV20-1,CSARAGGSVYEQYF,TGCAGTGCTAGAGCTGGGGGATCGGTCTACGAGCAGTACTTC
many,TRBD1,TRBJ2-3,TRBV20-1,CSGQGLDTQYF,TGCAGTGGACAGGGGTTAGATACGCAGTATTTT
many,NA,TRBJ2-4,TRBV11-2,CASSPFWGRAQNIQYF,TGTGCCAGCAGCCCTTTCTGGGGGCGCGCCCAAAACATTCAGTACTTC
many,NA,TRBJ2-2,TRBV6-1,CASSGIQGMNTGELFF,TGTGCCAGCAGTGGTATTCAAGGGATGAACACCGGGGAGCTGTTTTTT
few,NA,TRBJ2-1,TRBV21-1,CASSKETSGRPSNF,TGTGCCAGCAGCAAAGAGACTAGCGGGAGGCCGTCTAACTTC
many,TRBD1,TRBJ2-7,TRBV2,CASSFTRTGTYEQYF,TGTGCCAGCAGTTTTACAAGGACAGGGACCTACGAGCAGTACTTC
NA,TRBD2,TRBJ2-1,TRBV20-1,CSAPPGGSRYEQFF,TGCAGTGCCCCACCCGGGGGGAGTCGGTATGAGCAGTTCTTC
many,NA,TRBJ1-1,TRBV15,CATSRDRGQMNTEAFF,TGTGCCACCAGCAGAGATCGGGGGCAGATGAACACTGAAGCTTTCTTT
few,NA,TRBJ2-1,TRBV6-4,CASSEGATAYNEQFF,TGTGCCAGCAGTGAGGGAGCGACTGCCTACAATGAGCAGTTCTTC
NA,TRBD2,TRBJ2-1,TRBV6-5,CASSYRSGRAGEQFF,TGTGCCAGCAGTTACCGGAGCGGGAGGGCCGGTGAGCAGTTCTTC
few,NA,TRBJ2-7,TRBV7-9,CASSNGGTSYEQYF,TGTGCCAGCAGCAATGGAGGGACCTCCTACGAGCAGTACTTC
many,TRBD1,TRBJ2-3,TRBV29-1,CSVGTGVATDTQYF,TGCAGCGTCGGGACAGGGGTAGCCACAGATACGCAGTATTTT
NA,TRBD2,TRBJ2-1,TRBV11-2,CASSFSSGTSGRGDEQFF,TGTGCCAGCAGCTTCAGCTCCGGGACTAGCGGGAGGGGCGATGAGCAGTTCTTC
many,TRBD1,TRBJ1-1,TRBV4-2,CASSQATGWDSPNTEAFF,TGTGCCAGCAGCCAAGCTACCGGCTGGGACAGTCCCAACACTGAAGCTTTCTTT
many,TRBD1,TRBJ1-4,TRBV5-1,CASSWDSSDNEKLFF,TGCGCCAGCAGCTGGGACAGTTCGGACAATGAAAAACTGTTTTTT
NA,NA,TRBJ2-5,TRBV6-4,CDDLQETQYF,TGTGACGATCTACAAGAGACCCAGTACTTC
many,TRBD2,TRBJ2-7,TRBV27,CASSLRGALKSYEQYF,TGTGCCAGCAGTTTGCGGGGGGCACTGAAGTCCTACGAGCAGTACTTC
few,TRBD2,TRBJ2-7,TRBV3-1,CASSATGLLRGGAYEQYF,TGTGCCAGCAGCGCCACAGGACTTTTGCGGGGGGGAGCCTACGAGCAGTACTTC